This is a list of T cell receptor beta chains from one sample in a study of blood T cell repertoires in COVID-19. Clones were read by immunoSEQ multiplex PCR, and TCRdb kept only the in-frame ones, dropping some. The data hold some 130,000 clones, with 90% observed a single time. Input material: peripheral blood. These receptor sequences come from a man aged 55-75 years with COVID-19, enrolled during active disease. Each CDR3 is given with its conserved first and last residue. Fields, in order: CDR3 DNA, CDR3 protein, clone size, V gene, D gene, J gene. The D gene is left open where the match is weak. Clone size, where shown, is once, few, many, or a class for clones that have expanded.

CDR3nt: TGTGCCAGCAGTTTATGGGAGGGCCGGGGCACAGATACGCAGTATTTT
CDR3aa: CASSLWEGRGTDTQYF
abundance: NA
v_gene: TRBV27
d_gene: TRBD2
j_gene: TRBJ2-3

CDR3nt: TGCGCCAGCAGCTTGGAGGTAGCGGGAGCTGCCACCGGGGAGCTGTTTTTT
CDR3aa: CASSLEVAGAATGELFF
abundance: NA
v_gene: TRBV5-1
d_gene: TRBD2
j_gene: TRBJ2-2

CDR3nt: TGTGCCTGGAGTGTGGGGAGCGGAAACACCATATATTTT
CDR3aa: CAWSVGSGNTIYF
abundance: NA
v_gene: TRBV30
d_gene: NA
j_gene: TRBJ1-3

CDR3nt: TGTGCCTGGAGTGGGGGACAGTATGTCTACGAGCAGTACTTC
CDR3aa: CAWSGGQYVYEQYF
abundance: NA
v_gene: TRBV30
d_gene: TRBD1
j_gene: TRBJ2-7

CDR3nt: TGTGCCAGCAGTCCGGGACAGTTTCAAGAGACCCAGTACTTC
CDR3aa: CASSPGQFQETQYF
abundance: NA
v_gene: TRBV28
d_gene: TRBD1
j_gene: TRBJ2-5

CDR3nt: TGTGCCAGCAGCTGGCCCACAGGGGTTCAGGGGACTGAAGCTTTCTTT
CDR3aa: CASSWPTGVQGTEAFF
abundance: NA
v_gene: TRBV28
d_gene: TRBD1
j_gene: TRBJ1-1

CDR3nt: TGTGCCAGCAGTTACCCGGGACTAGCGGACTACGAGCAGTACTTC
CDR3aa: CASSYPGLADYEQYF
abundance: NA
v_gene: TRBV6-6
d_gene: TRBD2
j_gene: TRBJ2-7

CDR3nt: TGTGCCAGCAGCGTAGTTCTAGCGGGGTACAATGAGCAGTTCTTC
CDR3aa: CASSVVLAGYNEQFF
abundance: NA
v_gene: TRBV9
d_gene: TRBD2
j_gene: TRBJ2-1

CDR3nt: TGTGCCAGCAGTTACTCGAACAGCTTGAACACTGAAGCTTTCTTT
CDR3aa: CASSYSNSLNTEAFF
abundance: NA
v_gene: TRBV6-5
d_gene: NA
j_gene: TRBJ1-1

CDR3nt: TGTGCTAGTGGTTCATGGACACGTAATGAAAAACTGTTTTTT
CDR3aa: CASGSWTRNEKLFF
abundance: NA
v_gene: TRBV12-5
d_gene: NA
j_gene: TRBJ1-4

CDR3nt: TGTGCCAGCAGCCCTCATAAGAGAAGCAATCAGCCCCAGCATTTT
CDR3aa: CASSPHKRSNQPQHF
abundance: NA
v_gene: TRBV9
d_gene: NA
j_gene: TRBJ1-5

CDR3nt: TGTGCCAGCACCCCCACTAGCGGGAGCACCGGGGAGCTGTTTTTT
CDR3aa: CASTPTSGSTGELFF
abundance: few
v_gene: TRBV6-4
d_gene: TRBD2
j_gene: TRBJ2-2

CDR3nt: TGTGCCAGCAGCACGCCGGGAGGCGCACGCGATACGCAGTATTTT
CDR3aa: CASSTPGGARDTQYF
abundance: NA
v_gene: TRBV7-2
d_gene: TRBD2
j_gene: TRBJ2-3

CDR3nt: TGCGCCAGCAGCCAATTTTGGGCTAGGGACAAGGAAGAGTATGGCTACACCTTC
CDR3aa: CASSQFWARDKEEYGYTF
abundance: NA
v_gene: TRBV4-1
d_gene: NA
j_gene: TRBJ1-2

CDR3nt: TGTGCCTGGAGTAGCGGGCCCTACGAGCAGTACTTC
CDR3aa: CAWSSGPYEQYF
abundance: NA
v_gene: TRBV30
d_gene: NA
j_gene: TRBJ2-7

CDR3nt: TGTGCCAGCAGTTCCTGGACAGGGGGTGGGGGTGGCTACACCTTC
CDR3aa: CASSSWTGGGGGYTF
abundance: NA
v_gene: TRBV27
d_gene: TRBD1
j_gene: TRBJ1-2

CDR3nt: TGTGCCAGCAGCTTAGACCAGGTTTATAATTCACCCCTCCACTTT
CDR3aa: CASSLDQVYNSPLHF
abundance: NA
v_gene: TRBV11-3
d_gene: NA
j_gene: TRBJ1-6

CDR3nt: TGTGCCAGCACAGGGTGGGCAGGGGGCTACAATGAGCAGTTCTTC
CDR3aa: CASTGWAGGYNEQFF
abundance: NA
v_gene: TRBV4-2
d_gene: TRBD1
j_gene: TRBJ2-1

CDR3nt: TGTGCCAGCAGCGTAGGGATAGACAGGGAACACGAGCAGTACTTC
CDR3aa: CASSVGIDREHEQYF
abundance: few
v_gene: TRBV9
d_gene: TRBD1
j_gene: TRBJ2-7

CDR3nt: TGTGCCTGGAGGCTTCTAAGTATCAACGGCTACACCTTC
CDR3aa: CAWRLLSINGYTF
abundance: NA
v_gene: TRBV30
d_gene: NA
j_gene: TRBJ1-2

CDR3nt: TGTGCCAGCAGTCAGTCTACCGGGACAGGTGGCTACACCTTC
CDR3aa: CASSQSTGTGGYTF
abundance: NA
v_gene: TRBV6-1
d_gene: TRBD1
j_gene: TRBJ1-2

CDR3nt: TGTGCCAGCAGTGAGGACAGGGGGCCAGGTGAGCAGTTCTTC
CDR3aa: CASSEDRGPGEQFF
abundance: once
v_gene: TRBV6-4
d_gene: TRBD1
j_gene: TRBJ2-1

CDR3nt: TGTGCCAGTAGTGGGGCACTGAATCAGCCCCAGCATTTT
CDR3aa: CASSGALNQPQHF
abundance: NA
v_gene: TRBV19
d_gene: NA
j_gene: TRBJ1-5

CDR3nt: TGCGCCAGCAGCTTGGGGACAGGGTCCTCTGGCTACACCTTC
CDR3aa: CASSLGTGSSGYTF
abundance: once
v_gene: TRBV5-1
d_gene: TRBD1
j_gene: TRBJ1-2

CDR3nt: TGTGCCTGGAGACCGACCAACACAGGGGGAGTCTACGAGCAGTACTTC
CDR3aa: CAWRPTNTGGVYEQYF
abundance: NA
v_gene: TRBV30
d_gene: TRBD1
j_gene: TRBJ2-7

CDR3nt: TGTGCCAGTAGTATGCAGGGTCCGACAGATACGCAGTATTTT
CDR3aa: CASSMQGPTDTQYF
abundance: NA
v_gene: TRBV19
d_gene: NA
j_gene: TRBJ2-3

CDR3nt: TGTGCCAGCAGCTTGACAGGGGTGGGCTACAATGAGCAGTTCTTC
CDR3aa: CASSLTGVGYNEQFF
abundance: NA
v_gene: TRBV5-4
d_gene: TRBD1
j_gene: TRBJ2-1

CDR3nt: TGTGCCAGCAGGGAGGGAGGGGTCCCTCGATTTGGTAATCAGCCCCAGCATTTT
CDR3aa: CASREGGVPRFGNQPQHF
abundance: few
v_gene: TRBV28
d_gene: NA
j_gene: TRBJ1-5

CDR3nt: TGTGCCAGCAGTTTGACAGGGGGTGGTGGCTACACCTTC
CDR3aa: CASSLTGGGGYTF
abundance: NA
v_gene: TRBV12-3/TRBV12-4
d_gene: TRBD1
j_gene: TRBJ1-2

CDR3nt: TGTGCCAGCACCCTTAGCGGGAGGGCCTACACCGGGGAGCTGTTTTTT
CDR3aa: CASTLSGRAYTGELFF
abundance: NA
v_gene: TRBV7-4
d_gene: TRBD2
j_gene: TRBJ2-2

CDR3nt: TGTGCCAGCAGCCTGACTAGCGGGAGAGGTACCGGGGAGCTGTTTTTT
CDR3aa: CASSLTSGRGTGELFF
abundance: NA
v_gene: TRBV3-1/TRBV3-2
d_gene: TRBD2
j_gene: TRBJ2-2